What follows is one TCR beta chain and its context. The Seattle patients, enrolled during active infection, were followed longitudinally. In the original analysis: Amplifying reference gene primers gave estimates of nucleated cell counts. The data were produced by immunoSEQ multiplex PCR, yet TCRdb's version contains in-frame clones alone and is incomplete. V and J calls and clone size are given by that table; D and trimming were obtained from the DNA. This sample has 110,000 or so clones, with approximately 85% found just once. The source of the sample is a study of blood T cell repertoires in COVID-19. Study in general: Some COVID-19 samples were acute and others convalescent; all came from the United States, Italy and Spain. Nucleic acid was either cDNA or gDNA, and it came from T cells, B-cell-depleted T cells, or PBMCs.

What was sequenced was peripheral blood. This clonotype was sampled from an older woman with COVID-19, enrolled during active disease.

The CDR3 nucleotides are TGTGCCAGCAGCTTAGGTTTAGCGTCGGAAGAGACCCAGTACTTC. This translates into CASSLGLASEETQYF. The chain combines TRBV7-9 with TRBJ2-5, with D perhaps TRBD2 (5 bases). The V and J ends lost 1 base and 3 bases respectively, with 12 bases between them. This CDR3 is 15 amino acids long. CDR1 SEHNR and CDR2 FQNEAQ come from the germline V gene (reference sequence). Using reference TRBV7-9 and TRBJ2-5 for the parts outside the CDR3, the full variable domain is DTGVSQNPRHKITKRGQNVTFRCDPISEHNRLYWYRQTLGQGPEFLTYFQNEAQLEKSRLLSDRFSAERPKGSFSTLEIQRTEQGDSAMYLCASSLGLASEETQYFGPGTRLLVL.